Below, 21 T cell receptor beta chains from the same sample are listed, as sequenced in a study of blood T cell repertoires in COVID-19. Assay: immunoSEQ multiplex PCR; the TCRdb copy retains only in-frame clones and omits some. There are around 78,000 clones in the sample; 80% to 90% occur only once, and 5.8% lies in the top ten. The sequencing sample was made of peripheral blood. All receptors derive from a man aged 50-60 years with active COVID-19.

This clone turned up a few times. CDR3 protein: CASSGTGAERGYTF. The DNA of the CDR3 is TGTGCCAGCAGTGGAACAGGGGCCGAGAGGGGCTACACCTTC. V gene TRBV25-1 combines with J gene TRBJ1-2; 7 bases align to TRBD1. CDR3 size: 14 residues. V lost 4 bases to trimming and J lost 8 bases; unmatched junction nucleotides: 10. CDR1 and CDR2 from the germline V gene are MGHDK and SYGVNS.

This clone was found once. The V call is TRBV18, the J call TRBJ2-6; the D is unclear. CDR1 is KGHSH and CDR2 is LQKENI in the germline V gene. The CDR3 is 15 residues long. V lost 3 bases and J 1 base, leaving 7 bases between the germline ends. CDR3 amino acids: CASSPPGSGANVLTF. The CDR3, as DNA: TGTGCCAGCTCACCCCCCGGGTCTGGGGCCAACGTCCTGACTTTC.

The rearrangement joins TRBV2 to TRBJ2-7; tentatively, D is TRBD1 (6 bases). Germline-derived CDR1 and CDR2 are SNHLY and FYNNEI. V dropped 3 bases and J dropped 1 base, with 10 bases sitting between them. This CDR3 spans 14 amino acids. Written as DNA, the CDR3 is TGTGCCAGCAGTGAGGCAGGGGAATCCTACGAGCAGTACTTC. This encodes CASSEAGESYEQYF.

The chain employs TRBV7-2 and TRBJ2-3; D is possibly TRBD2 (7 bases). Germline CDR1 SGHTA, CDR2 FQGNSA. The ends were cut back, 1 base at V and 3 bases at J, with 11 bases in the middle. The CDR3 loop spans 15 amino acids. The CDR3 region has the DNA TGTGCCAGCAGCTTAGGGGGGGGCGGGACAGATACGCAGTATTTT. Protein: CASSLGGGGTDTQYF. The full variable domain, with the rest looked up from reference TRBV7-2 and TRBJ2-3, is GAGVSQSPSNKVTEKGKDVELRCDPISGHTALYWYRQSLGQGLEFLIYFQGNSAPDKSGLPSDRFSAERTGGSVSTLTIQRTQQEDSAVYLCASSLGGGGTDTQYFGPGTRLTVL.

The chain recombines TRBV2 with TRBJ2-3; D possibly corresponds to TRBD2 (5 bases). CDR3 length: 13 residues. Germline CDR1 is SNHLY and CDR2 is FYNNEI. The V gene lost 9 bases and the J gene lost 1 base, with 11 bases spanning the gap. CDR3 region: CASKGDGTDTQYF. In nucleotides, the CDR3 is TGTGCCAGTAAGGGAGACGGCACAGATACGCAGTATTTT.

The rearrangement joins TRBV5-6 to TRBJ2-1, with 13 nucleotides matching TRBD2. The trim removed 4 bases at V and 5 bases at J, leaving 9 bases unmatched. The CDR3 length is 17 residues. Germline CDR1 and CDR2: SGHDT and YYEEEE. CDR3 in DNA: TGTGCCAGCAGCGGTGGGGGACTAGCGGGGAGTGACAATGAGCAGTTCTTC. Translating it yields CASSGGGLAGSDNEQFF.

This clone has only one observation. This rearrangement joins TRBV9 to TRBJ1-2, with unresolved D. This CDR3 has 14 amino acids. CDR1 and CDR2 (germline): SGDLS, YYNGEE. V was cut by 3 bases and J by 3 bases, with 12 bases left in between. This CDR3 reads CASSGLTPYYGYTF. CDR3 in DNA: TGTGCCAGCAGCGGACTGACCCCTTACTATGGCTACACCTTC.

This clone has a single count. This chain uses TRBV3-1 (or the pseudogene TRBV3-2) with TRBJ2-1, with D maybe TRBD2 (5 bases). CDR1 LGHDT and CDR2 YNNKEL come from the germline V gene (reference sequence). This CDR3 is built from 12 residues. The germline V and J ends were trimmed by 8 bases and 12 bases, with 17 bases remaining between them. For the CDR3, the DNA is TGTGCCAGCGGAACTTCGAGCGGTGGGCAGTTCTTC. Amino acid sequence: CASGTSSGGQFF.

The chain recombines TRBV5-5 with TRBJ2-1; TRBD2 matches 7 bases. This CDR3 contains 16 residues. Trimming removed 0 bases from V and 6 bases from J; junction bases left unmatched: 9. Germline CDR1 SGHKS, CDR2 YYEKEE (reference sequence). The CDR3 protein is CASSLVVWGGSNEQFF. CDR3 nucleotide sequence: TGTGCCAGCAGCTTGGTGGTCTGGGGAGGGAGCAATGAGCAGTTCTTC.

The rearrangement joins TRBV4-3 to TRBJ2-1; TRBD2 agrees at 7 bases. The V gene end was trimmed by 2 bases and the J gene end by 6 bases; junction bases not matched to a gene: 7. The CDR3 is 15 residues long. Per germline, CDR1 LGHNA and CDR2 YSLEER. The CDR3 DNA reads as TGCGCCAGCAGCCAACCTTCGGCGGGAGCCAATGAGCAGTTCTTC. Translating gives CASSQPSAGANEQFF.

V and J are TRBV29-1 and TRBJ2-3; D is possibly TRBD2 (7 bases). Trimming took 6 bases from V and 1 from J, leaving 11 bases between them. Germline CDR1 reads SQVTM; CDR2 reads ANQGSEA. The CDR3 totals 13 residues. In DNA form, the CDR3 reads TGCAGCGTCGGGGGGCCAGGCACAGATACGCAGTATTTT. Translation gives CSVGGPGTDTQYF.

The V gene is TRBV6-2 or TRBV6-3, the J gene TRBJ2-7; 11 bases are a match to TRBD2. The germline gives CDR1 MNHEY, CDR2 SVGEGT. The CDR3 is 15 amino acids. Germline trimming cut 0 bases from V and 4 bases from J; bases unmatched to any gene: 2. In DNA, the CDR3 is TGTGCCAGCAGTTACTCATCTAGCGGGGGGTACGAGCAGTACTTC. Its translation is CASSYSSSGGYEQYF.

The chain is built from TRBV27 and TRBJ1-6, with D possibly TRBD1 on 5 matching bases. Germline values: CDR1 MNHEY, CDR2 SMNVEV (reference sequence). Trimming removed 7 bases at V and 7 bases at J, with 29 bases between. The CDR3 has 19 residues. CDR3 residues: CASTFRDGAAGRINSPLHF. Written as DNA, the CDR3 is TGTGCCAGCACTTTTCGTGACGGGGCCGCGGGGCGAATAAATTCACCCCTCCACTTT.

The chain carries TRBV5-1 and TRBJ1-1; 7 bases are shared with TRBD1. Unmatched junction bases numbered 3, after V lost 0 bases and J lost 4 bases. The CDR3 extends over 14 amino acids. Looked up from germline, CDR1 is SGHRS and CDR2 is YFSETQ. Here the CDR3 reads CASSLGQGLTEAFF. CDR3 bases: TGCGCCAGCAGCTTGGGACAGGGTCTCACTGAAGCTTTCTTT.

V gene TRBV3-1 (or the pseudogene TRBV3-2) combines with J gene TRBJ1-1, with D uncertain. V gave up 4 bases and J gave up 1 base, with 7 bases separating them. Germline values: CDR1 LGHDT, CDR2 YNNKEL (reference sequence). CDR3 size: 13 residues. CDR3 region: CASSPAGNTEAFF. The DNA of the CDR3 is TGTGCCAGCAGCCCGGCAGGGAACACTGAAGCTTTCTTT.

As to this clone: At one boundary the junction diverges from the germline segment, which might be a read error. The chain couples TRBV7-9 to TRBJ2-7; maybe TRBD1 (7 bases). Germline V gives CDR1 SEHNR, CDR2 FQNEAQ (reference sequence). This CDR3 comprises 16 residues. The CDR3 nucleotides read TGTGCCAGCAGTTTAGGAGGGGGCGCGAGGTCCTACGAGCAGTACTTC. Translated: CASSLGGGARSYEQYF.

The rearrangement uses TRBV2 and TRBJ1-3; 8 bases match TRBD1. This CDR3 contains 16 residues. V lost 8 bases, J lost 5 bases, and 14 bases stayed unmatched. Per the germline V gene, CDR1 is SNHLY and CDR2 is FYNNEI. The CDR3 coding sequence is TGTGCCAGCGCATCTCAGGGGGCGGGCGTTCGAAACACCATATATTTT. Translation: CASASQGAGVRNTIYF.

The chain carries TRBV28 and TRBJ2-2, with TRBD1 matching over 10 bases. This CDR3 is built from 15 residues. The J segment lost 5 bases and the V segment lost 4 bases, leaving 4 bases of the junction unmatched. Germline loops: CDR1 MDHEN, CDR2 SYDVKM. CDR3 in DNA: TGTGCCAGCAGTTGGACAGGGGGGACGACCGGGGAGCTGTTTTTT. Protein: CASSWTGGTTGELFF.

The chain has TRBV11-3 and TRBJ2-3; 11 nucleotides agree with TRBD2. From germline, CDR1 is SGHNT and CDR2 YENEEA. Trimming at V came to 5 bases and at J to 4 bases, leaving 8 bases not matched to a gene. There are 16 residues in the CDR3. The CDR3 nucleotides are TGTGCCAGCAGCGCGAGGGCTAGCGGGGGGCCAGATACGCAGTATTTT. The encoded protein is CASSARASGGPDTQYF.

This clone was detected once. The rearrangement joins TRBV28 to TRBJ1-5; 9 positions agree with TRBD1. V was clipped by 5 bases and J by 5 bases; unmatched bases: 10. Looked up from germline, CDR1 is MDHEN and CDR2 is SYDVKM. CDR3 length equals 16 residues. The CDR3 spells CASSTLGQGGYQPQHF. The CDR3 DNA reads TGTGCCAGCAGTACCCTGGGACAGGGCGGATATCAGCCCCAGCATTTT.

The chain couples TRBV20-1 to TRBJ2-7; no reliable D call. The CDR3 extends over 10 amino acids. V lost 5 bases and J lost 9, with 11 bases in between. CDR1 is DFQATT, CDR2 SNEGSKA, per germline (reference sequence). The CDR3 sequence is CSASESRQYF. CDR3 DNA sequence: TGCAGTGCTTCGGAGTCGCGGCAGTACTTC.